This T cell receptor beta chain came from a study of T-cell memory formation after mild COVID-19. TCRdb reprocessed the 5' RACE reads with MiXCR, giving one entry per CDR3 protein. The sample gives about 360,000 distinct CDR3 sequences, approximately 12% of which show up once; about 22% is in the top ten. Germline V gene sequence: CDR1 SGHDT, CDR2 YYEEEE. The V gene lost 2 bases and the J gene lost 0 bases, with 16 bases spanning the gap. CDR3 length: 17 amino acids. The receptor comes from a man aged 18 to 29 who had mild COVID-19 (a few samples of this study predate the infection). Cell type and time point are not known. What was sequenced was PBMCs or a T cell subset sorted from them (not recorded which). V is TRBV5-6 and J is TRBJ2-3; possibly TRBD1 for D (6 bases). CDR3 amino acids: CASSFELTGTSTDTQYF. CDR3 DNA: TGTGCCAGCAGCTTCGAACTGACAGGAACCAGCACAGATACGCAGTATTTT.